This TCR beta chain was identified during a study of T cell responses to AZD1222 COVID-19 vaccine. Study background: The analysis combined second doses at about 4 or about 12 weeks. Study results and limitations: Spike was spanned by vaccine-associated CD4 TCRs, with dominance at 160-218 and 743-854. The sample set comprised mostly white British donors with more females, and clonal diversity was possibly underestimated.

Produced via immunoSEQ multiplex PCR; TCRdb's table is partial and in-frame only. The data show 100,000 to 150,000 clones, approximately 87% seen once. In regard to this clone: Its target is unknown.

The CDR3 spans 16 residues. Germline V gene sequence: CDR1 SGHAT, CDR2 FQNNGV. The V and J ends lost 2 bases and 2 bases, in that order; junction bases with no gene match: 5. The source material was peripheral blood, sampled on day 0 of AZD1222 vaccination. The source of this sequence is an adult in good health. The V gene is TRBV11-2, the J gene TRBJ2-3, with 9 nucleotides matching TRBD2. The CDR3 nucleotides are TGTGCCAGCAGCTTAAGCGGGGGGTCTTACACAGATACGCAGTATTTT. Residues: CASSLSGGSYTDTQYF.